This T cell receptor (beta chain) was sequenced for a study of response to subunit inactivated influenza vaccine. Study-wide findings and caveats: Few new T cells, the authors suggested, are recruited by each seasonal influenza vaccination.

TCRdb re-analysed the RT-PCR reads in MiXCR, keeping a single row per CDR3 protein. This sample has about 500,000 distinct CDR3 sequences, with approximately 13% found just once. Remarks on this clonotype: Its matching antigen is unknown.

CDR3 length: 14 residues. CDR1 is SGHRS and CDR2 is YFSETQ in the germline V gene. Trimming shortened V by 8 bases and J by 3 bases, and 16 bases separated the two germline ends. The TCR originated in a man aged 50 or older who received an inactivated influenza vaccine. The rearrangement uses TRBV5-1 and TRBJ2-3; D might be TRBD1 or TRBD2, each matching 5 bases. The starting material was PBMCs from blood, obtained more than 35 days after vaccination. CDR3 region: CASRNPEGTDTQYF. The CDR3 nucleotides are TGCGCCAGTCGGAACCCTGAGGGGACAGATACGCAGTATTTT. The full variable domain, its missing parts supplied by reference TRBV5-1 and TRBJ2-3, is KAGVTQTPRYLIKTRGQQVTLSCSPISGHRSVSWYQQTPGQGLQFLFEYFSETQRNKGNFPGRFSGRQFSNSRSEMNVSTLELGDSALYLCASRNPEGTDTQYFGPGTRLTVL.